Listed below are T cell receptor beta chains from one sample, sequenced in a study of cytomegalovirus exposure and HLA in healthy donors. TCRdb keeps only in-frame clones here, not all; method: immunoSEQ multiplex PCR. The sample shows under 200,000 clones, 75% to 90% of them seen only once. Input material: PBMCs. The source is a girl aged 2 to 10 in good health and CMV-seropositive. The CDR3 runs from the conserved cysteine through the conserved F or W. A D gene is named only where the DNA matches it firmly. Not every row has a clone size; where given, it reads once, few, many or a size class.

TRBD1 | TRBJ1-1 | . | TRBV5-4 | CASSPAGGTEAFF
. | TRBJ1-2 | . | TRBV28 | CASKGGPFYYGYTF
. | TRBJ1-1 | . | TRBV28 | CASPRWTVARHEAFF
. | TRBJ2-2 | . | TRBV4-2 | CASSQVFRNTGELFF
TRBD2 | TRBJ2-5 | . | TRBV30 | CAESSGRSQETQYF
TRBD1 | TRBJ2-7 | . | TRBV27 | CASSPVWGQGKYEQYF
. | TRBJ1-1 | . | TRBV28 | CASSFRTAEAFF
. | TRBJ2-7 | . | TRBV28 | CASSPIGVTSYEQYF
. | TRBJ1-2 | . | TRBV28 | CASSVTGRGGYTF
TRBD1 | TRBJ1-5 | . | TRBV9 | CASSWTGAQPQHF
. | TRBJ2-6 | . | TRBV28 | CASSLGGAAGANVLTF
TRBD1 | TRBJ2-7 | . | TRBV9 | CASSAGQVAYEQYF
. | TRBJ1-1 | . | TRBV4-1 | CASSQLLHRGETEAFF
. | TRBJ2-1 | few | TRBV2 | CASSVRQYNEQFF
. | TRBJ1-2 | . | TRBV5-1 | CASSYPRAGNYGYTF
. | TRBJ2-7 | . | TRBV19 | CASGKPGGPYEQYF
. | TRBJ1-5 | . | TRBV30 | CAWSRGRGPQHF
TRBD2 | TRBJ2-1 | . | TRBV4-1 | CASSLGAYSGSPHNEQFF
. | TRBJ2-4 | . | TRBV15 | CATSRDPSSAVSQYF
TRBD1 | TRBJ1-1 | . | TRBV28 | CASALDRGTEAFF
. | TRBJ1-2 | once | TRBV7-6 | CASSPASPADGYTF
TRBD1 | TRBJ2-5 | . | TRBV5-4 | CASSLGPTGSETQYF
. | TRBJ1-1 | few | TRBV29-1 | CSVELAGRGTEAFF
TRBD1 | TRBJ2-6 | . | TRBV19 | CASRPASTGFDGANVLTF
. | TRBJ2-3 | . | TRBV30 | CAWSLRDTQYF
TRBD1 | TRBJ1-2 | . | TRBV30 | CAFLKQGFWGYTF
TRBD1 | TRBJ1-3 | . | TRBV30 | CAWSVGQGGNTIYF
. | TRBJ2-3 | . | TRBV6-1 | CASRDWGTGTDTQYF
. | TRBJ2-2 | . | TRBV2 | CASSELKRSSTGELFF
. | TRBJ1-1 | . | TRBV28 | CASSSIRTDNTEAFF
. | TRBJ1-1 | . | TRBV30 | CAFTDFYTEAFF
. | TRBJ2-7 | . | TRBV9 | CASSVADSYEQYF
TRBD1 | TRBJ2-5 | . | TRBV11-3 | CASSGTEETQYF
. | TRBJ1-4 | . | TRBV28 | CASTQETNEKLFF
. | TRBJ2-7 | . | TRBV5-1 | CASSSPQTGLSYEQYF
. | TRBJ1-4 | . | TRBV5-1 | CASREVGSLGEKLFF
TRBD2 | TRBJ2-1 | . | TRBV27 | CASRDLWEGPGEQFF
. | TRBJ2-4 | . | TRBV7-3 | CASWLLVGIQYF
. | TRBJ1-2 | . | TRBV2 | CASSEALTGNYGYTF
. | TRBJ1-1 | . | TRBV30 | CAWSVLNGNTEAFF
. | TRBJ2-5 | once | TRBV12-1 | CASSFFPGETQYF
TRBD1 | TRBJ2-3 | . | TRBV5-8 | CASSFRGSTDTQYF
. | TRBJ1-5 | . | TRBV30 | CAWGTGFNQPQHF
. | TRBJ2-7 | . | TRBV27 | CASSLVGYTREEQYF
TRBD2 | TRBJ2-1 | . | TRBV30 | CAWGTSGSFHEQFF
. | TRBJ2-7 | . | TRBV2 | CASSEAQSRQGGYEQYF
TRBD1 | TRBJ1-1 | . | TRBV18 | CASSLRTGGNTEAFF
. | TRBJ2-1 | . | TRBV6-6 | CASNGPLYVRNEQFF
TRBD2 | TRBJ2-2 | . | TRBV9 | CASSATGLAGAGGELFF
TRBD1 | TRBJ1-2 | . | TRBV5-4 | CASSSPGGASPYGYTF
. | TRBJ1-1 | . | TRBV7-3 | CASSLRFNTEAFF
. | TRBJ2-6 | . | TRBV29-1 | CSVWTATTGANVLTF
. | TRBJ2-5 | . | TRBV2 | CASSSIVVYPSEETQYF
TRBD1 | TRBJ2-1 | . | TRBV28 | CASRTIRQGDNEQFF
TRBD1 | TRBJ1-1 | . | TRBV5-8 | CASSLTGGLNRETEAFF
TRBD2 | TRBJ2-7 | . | TRBV2 | CASSENGGDYEQYF
. | TRBJ2-3 | . | TRBV4-1 | CASSHLASAKTQYF
TRBD2 | TRBJ2-3 | once | TRBV4-1 | CASSQVTSGLTDTQYF
TRBD1 | TRBJ1-2 | . | TRBV2 | CASRKGASSGYTF